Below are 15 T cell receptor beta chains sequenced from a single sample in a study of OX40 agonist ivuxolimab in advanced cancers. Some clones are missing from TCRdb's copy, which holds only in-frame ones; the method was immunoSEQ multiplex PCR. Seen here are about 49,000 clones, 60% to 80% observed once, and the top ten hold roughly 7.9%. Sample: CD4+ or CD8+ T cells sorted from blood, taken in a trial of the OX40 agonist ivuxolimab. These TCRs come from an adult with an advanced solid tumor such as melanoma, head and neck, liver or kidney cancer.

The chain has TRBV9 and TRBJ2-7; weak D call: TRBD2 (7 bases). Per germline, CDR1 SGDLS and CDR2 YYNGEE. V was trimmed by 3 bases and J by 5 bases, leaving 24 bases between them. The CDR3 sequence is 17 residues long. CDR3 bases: TGTGCCAGCAGCGGCGGGGGCGGGAGCCCCTTCGAGAACGAGCAGTACTTC. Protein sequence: CASSGGGGSPFENEQYF.

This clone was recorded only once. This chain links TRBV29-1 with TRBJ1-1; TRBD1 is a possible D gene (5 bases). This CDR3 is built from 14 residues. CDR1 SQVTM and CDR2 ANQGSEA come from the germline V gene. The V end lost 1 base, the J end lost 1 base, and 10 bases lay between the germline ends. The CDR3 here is CSVEVGPTNTEAFF. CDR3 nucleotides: TGCAGCGTTGAAGTGGGACCGACGAACACTGAAGCTTTCTTT.

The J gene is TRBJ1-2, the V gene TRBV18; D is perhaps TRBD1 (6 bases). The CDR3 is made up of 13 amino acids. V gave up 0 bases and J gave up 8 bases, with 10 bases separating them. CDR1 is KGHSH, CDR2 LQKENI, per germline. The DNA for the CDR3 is TGTGCCAGCTCACCACCAAACAGGGTCGGCTACACCTTC. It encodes CASSPPNRVGYTF.

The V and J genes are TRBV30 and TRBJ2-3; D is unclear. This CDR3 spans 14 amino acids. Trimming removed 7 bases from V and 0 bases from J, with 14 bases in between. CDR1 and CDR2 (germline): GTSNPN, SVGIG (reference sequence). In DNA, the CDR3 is TGTGCCTTGAGAGAAGGACCCAGCACAGATACGCAGTATTTT. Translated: CALREGPSTDTQYF.

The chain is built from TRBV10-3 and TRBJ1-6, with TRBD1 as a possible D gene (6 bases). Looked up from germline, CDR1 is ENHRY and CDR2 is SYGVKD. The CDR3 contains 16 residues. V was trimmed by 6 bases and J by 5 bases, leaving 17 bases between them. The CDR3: CAIRTGTLRDNSPLHF. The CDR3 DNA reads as TGTGCCATCAGGACCGGGACACTAAGAGATAATTCACCCCTCCACTTT.

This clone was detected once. For the CDR3, the DNA is TGTGCCAGCAGCGTAGGGGTAGCGGGTATCTACAATGAGCAGTTCTTC. Residues: CASSVGVAGIYNEQFF. The chain is built from TRBV9 and TRBJ2-1, with 7 nucleotides matching TRBD2. J was trimmed by 3 bases and V by 0 bases; bases with no gene match: 6. The CDR3 has 16 amino acids. Germline V gene lookup returns CDR1 SGDLS and CDR2 YYNGEE.

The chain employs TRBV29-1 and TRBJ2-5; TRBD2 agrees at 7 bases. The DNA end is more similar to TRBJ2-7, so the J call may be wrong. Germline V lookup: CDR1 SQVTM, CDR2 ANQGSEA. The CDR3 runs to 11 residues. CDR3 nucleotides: TGCAGCGCTAGGACTAGCTACGAGCAGTACTTC. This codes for CSARTSYEQYF.

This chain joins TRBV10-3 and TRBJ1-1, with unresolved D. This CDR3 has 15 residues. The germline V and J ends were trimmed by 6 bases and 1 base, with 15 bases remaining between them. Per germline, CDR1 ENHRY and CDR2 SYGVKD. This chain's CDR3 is CAIRKGLESNTEAFF. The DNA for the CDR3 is TGTGCCATCAGGAAGGGTTTGGAGTCGAACACTGAAGCTTTCTTT.

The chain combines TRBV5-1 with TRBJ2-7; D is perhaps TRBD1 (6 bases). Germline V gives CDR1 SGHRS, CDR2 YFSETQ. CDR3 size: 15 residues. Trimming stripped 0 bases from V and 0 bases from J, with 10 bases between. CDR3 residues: CASSLGQANSYEQYF. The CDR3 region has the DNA TGCGCCAGCAGCTTGGGACAGGCTAACTCCTACGAGCAGTACTTC.

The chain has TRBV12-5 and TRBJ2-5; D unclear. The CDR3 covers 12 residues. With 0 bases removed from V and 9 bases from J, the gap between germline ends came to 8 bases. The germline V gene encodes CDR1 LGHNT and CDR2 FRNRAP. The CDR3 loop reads CASGLVPSPQYF. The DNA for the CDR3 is TGTGCTAGTGGTTTGGTGCCCTCCCCCCAGTACTTC.

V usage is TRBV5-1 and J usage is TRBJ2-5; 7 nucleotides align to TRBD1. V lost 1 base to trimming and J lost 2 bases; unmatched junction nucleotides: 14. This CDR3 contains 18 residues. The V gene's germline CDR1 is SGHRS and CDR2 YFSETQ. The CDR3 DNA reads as TGCGCCAGCAGCTTGTCCCCGGGACAGCGGACCCGACAAGAGACCCAGTACTTC. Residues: CASSLSPGQRTRQETQYF.

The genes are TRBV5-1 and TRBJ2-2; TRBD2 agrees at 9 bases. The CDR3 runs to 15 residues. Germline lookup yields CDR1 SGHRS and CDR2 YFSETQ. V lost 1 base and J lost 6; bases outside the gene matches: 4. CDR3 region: CASSLNSGSPGELFF. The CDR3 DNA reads TGCGCCAGCAGCTTGAATAGCGGGAGTCCCGGGGAGCTGTTTTTT.

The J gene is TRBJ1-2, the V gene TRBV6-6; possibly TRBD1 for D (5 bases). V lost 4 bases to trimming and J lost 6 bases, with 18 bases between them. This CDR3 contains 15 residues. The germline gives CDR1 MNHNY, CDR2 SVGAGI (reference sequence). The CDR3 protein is CASSFAGRRVDGYTF. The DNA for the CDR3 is TGTGCCAGCAGTTTTGCAGGGAGGCGGGTAGATGGCTACACCTTC.

The CDR3 region has the DNA TGTGCCAGCAGCTTGAGCTCCTATAATTCACCCCTCCACTTT. Its translation: CASSLSSYNSPLHF. The J gene is TRBJ1-6, the V gene TRBV7-9; D not resolved. The CDR3 totals 14 residues. V lost 3 bases and J 0 bases, leaving 3 bases between the germline ends. CDR1 and CDR2 from the germline V gene are SEHNR and FQNEAQ (reference sequence). The complete variable domain, with remaining parts taken from reference TRBV7-9 and TRBJ1-6, reads DTGVSQNPRHKITKRGQNVTFRCDPISEHNRLYWYRQTLGQGPEFLTYFQNEAQLEKSRLLSDRFSAERPKGSFSTLEIQRTEQGDSAMYLCASSLSSYNSPLHFGNGTRLTVT.

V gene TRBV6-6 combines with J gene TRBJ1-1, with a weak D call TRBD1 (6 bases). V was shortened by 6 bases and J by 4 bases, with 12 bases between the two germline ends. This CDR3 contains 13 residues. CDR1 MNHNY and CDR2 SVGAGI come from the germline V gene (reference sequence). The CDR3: CASSSDRSTEAFF. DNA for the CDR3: TGTGCCAGCAGCTCGGACAGATCCACTGAAGCTTTCTTT.